A single sample is the source of the 9 T cell receptor beta chains below, sequenced in a study of T cells in localized non-small cell lung cancer. Assay: immunoSEQ multiplex PCR; the TCRdb copy retains only in-frame clones and omits some. The profile shows roughly 26,000 clones, more than 85% of them singletons. The specimen was peripheral blood, collected before any cancer treatment. Receptors were obtained from a female donor over 55 with stage II squamous cell lung carcinoma.

This sequence joins TRBV29-1 and TRBJ2-3, with D hard to call. This CDR3 is built from 13 residues. The V gene lost 5 bases and the J gene lost 1 base, with 10 bases spanning the gap. Germline CDR1 and CDR2: SQVTM and ANQGSEA. The DNA of the CDR3 is TGCAGCGTTATGATGTCTGGCACAGATACGCAGTATTTT. Protein sequence: CSVMMSGTDTQYF.

This clone was detected once. This chain connects TRBV18 to TRBJ2-2; the match to TRBD2 covers 14 bases. The germline V gene encodes CDR1 KGHSH and CDR2 LQKENI. V trimming: 2 bases; J trimming: 7 bases; junction bases outside the gene matches: 3. The CDR3 loop spans 16 amino acids. CDR3 residues: CASSPDGLAGGGELFF. The CDR3 region has the DNA TGTGCCAGCTCACCAGATGGACTAGCGGGAGGCGGGGAGCTGTTTTTT.

This chain connects TRBV27 to TRBJ2-7, with TRBD1 matching over 12 bases. CDR3 length: 17 residues. Trimming cost V 3 bases and J 4 bases; bases outside gene matches: 10. Per the germline V gene, CDR1 is MNHEY and CDR2 is SMNVEV (reference sequence). DNA for the CDR3: TGTGCCAGCAGTTTTTGGGGGACAGGGGGCTCGTCGTACGAGCAGTACTTC. Amino acid sequence: CASSFWGTGGSSYEQYF.

There are a few counts of this clone. The chain couples TRBV11-3 to TRBJ2-1; D perhaps matches TRBD2 (6 bases). Looked up from germline, CDR1 is SGHNT and CDR2 is YENEEA. The CDR3 is 15 amino acids. The V gene lost 0 bases and the J gene lost 7 bases, with 13 bases spanning the gap. DNA for the CDR3: TGTGCCAGCAGCTTAGATGGTGGAGGGCAAAATGAGCAGTTCTTC. Translating it yields CASSLDGGGQNEQFF.

The chain links TRBV18 to TRBJ1-3, with D perhaps TRBD1 (6 bases). The germline CDR1 and CDR2 sequences are KGHSH and LQKENI. There are 15 residues in the CDR3. V lost 1 base, J lost 4 bases, and 11 bases lay in between. The CDR3, as DNA: TGTGCCAGCTCACCACTCACAGGGTCAGGAAACACCATATATTTT. This translates into CASSPLTGSGNTIYF. Filled out from reference TRBV18 and TRBJ1-3, the complete variable domain reads NAGVMQNPRHLVRRRGQEARLRCSPMKGHSHVYWYRQLPEEGLKFMVYLQKENIIDESGMPKERFSAEFPKEGPSILRIQQVVRGDSAAYFCASSPLTGSGNTIYFGEGSWLTVV.

The V gene is TRBV30, the J gene TRBJ2-5, with TRBD2 matching over 7 bases. The closer fit of TRBJ2-7 to the DNA end suggests the J call may be wrong. The CDR3 length is 14 residues. Germline V lookup: CDR1 GTSNPN, CDR2 SVGIG (reference sequence). CDR3 nucleotide sequence: TGTGCCTGGAGGTGGGCTAGCGGTACCTACGAGCAGTACTTC. Translated, it gives CAWRWASGTYEQYF.

This chain links TRBV25-1 with TRBJ2-2; unclear D gene. The germline gives CDR1 MGHDK, CDR2 SYGVNS. This CDR3 is built from 15 residues. V lost 2 bases and J lost 4, with 11 bases in between. The CDR3 here is CASSEHARITGELFF. The CDR3 DNA reads TGTGCCAGCAGTGAACACGCCCGGATCACCGGGGAGCTGTTTTTT.

This clone was counted a few times. This chain joins TRBV6-6 and TRBJ2-3, with a possible D match to TRBD2 (7 bases). The CDR3 sequence is 15 residues long. Trimming took off 3 bases at V and 2 bases at J, with 12 bases between the two ends. Germline V gene lookup returns CDR1 MNHNY and CDR2 SVGAGI (reference sequence). The CDR3 spells CASSYRGGATDTQYF. The CDR3 nucleotides read TGTGCCAGCAGTTATCGTGGGGGGGCCACAGATACGCAGTATTTT.

This clone was recorded a few times. The chain has TRBV19 and TRBJ1-2, with 8 positions matching TRBD1. V was clipped by 5 bases and J by 4 bases; unmatched bases: 9. The V gene's germline CDR1 is LNHDA and CDR2 SQIVND (reference sequence). The CDR3 totals 15 residues. The CDR3 nucleotides read TGTGCCAGTAGTTTATCTACAGGGGGTAGCTATGGCTACACCTTC. It specifies CASSLSTGGSYGYTF.